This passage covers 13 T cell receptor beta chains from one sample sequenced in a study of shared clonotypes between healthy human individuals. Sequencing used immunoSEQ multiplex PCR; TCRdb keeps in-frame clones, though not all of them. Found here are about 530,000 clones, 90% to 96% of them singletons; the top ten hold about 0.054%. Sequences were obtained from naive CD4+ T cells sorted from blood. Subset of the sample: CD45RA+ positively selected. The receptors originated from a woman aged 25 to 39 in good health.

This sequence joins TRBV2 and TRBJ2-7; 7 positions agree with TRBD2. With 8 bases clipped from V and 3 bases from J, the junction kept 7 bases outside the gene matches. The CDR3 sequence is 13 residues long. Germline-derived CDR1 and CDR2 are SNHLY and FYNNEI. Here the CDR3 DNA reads TGTGCCAGCGGGCCGGAGCGGGGCTACGAGCAGTACTTC. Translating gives CASGPERGYEQYF. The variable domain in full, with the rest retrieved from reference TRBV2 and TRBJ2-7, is EPEVTQTPSHQVTQMGQEVILRCVPISNHLYFYWYRQILGQKVEFLVSFYNNEISEKSEIFDDQFSVERPDGSNFTLKIRSTKLEDSAMYFCASGPERGYEQYFGPGTRLTVT.

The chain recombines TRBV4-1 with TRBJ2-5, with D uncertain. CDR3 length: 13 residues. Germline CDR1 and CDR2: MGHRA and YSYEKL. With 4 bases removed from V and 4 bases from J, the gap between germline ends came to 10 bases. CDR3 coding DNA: TGCGCCAGCAGCCTTACCCGGATAGAGACCCAGTACTTC. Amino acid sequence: CASSLTRIETQYF.

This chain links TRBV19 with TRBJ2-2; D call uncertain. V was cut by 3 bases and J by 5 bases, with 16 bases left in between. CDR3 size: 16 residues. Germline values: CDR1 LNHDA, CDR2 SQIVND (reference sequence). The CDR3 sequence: CASSMSQSLGTGELFF. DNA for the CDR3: TGTGCCAGTAGTATGTCACAGTCCCTGGGGACCGGGGAGCTGTTTTTT.

The CDR3 here is CASSLIDREVSTEAFF. The CDR3 nucleotides read TGTGCCAGCAGTTTAATTGACAGAGAGGTCAGCACTGAAGCTTTCTTT. J is TRBJ1-1 and V is TRBV28; tentative D call: TRBD1 (5 bases). The ends were cut back, 2 bases at V and 4 bases at J, with 17 bases in the middle. This CDR3 is built from 16 residues. Germline V CDR1 and CDR2: MDHEN, SYDVKM.

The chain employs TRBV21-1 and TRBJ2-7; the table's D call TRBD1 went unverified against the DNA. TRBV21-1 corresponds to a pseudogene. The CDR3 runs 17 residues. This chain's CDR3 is CASSPRFHRDTSYEQYF. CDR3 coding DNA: TGTGCCAGCAGCCCACGATTTCACCGGGACACCTCCTACGAGCAGTACTTC.

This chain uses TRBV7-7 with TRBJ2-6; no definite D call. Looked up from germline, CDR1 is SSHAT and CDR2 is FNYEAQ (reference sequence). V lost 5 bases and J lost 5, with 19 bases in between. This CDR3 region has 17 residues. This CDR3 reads CASSLCTPQSRANVLTF. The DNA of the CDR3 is TGTGCCAGCAGCCTATGCACGCCACAAAGTCGGGCCAACGTCCTGACTTTC. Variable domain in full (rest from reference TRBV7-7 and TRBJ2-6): GAGVSQSPRYKVTKRGQDVTLRCDPISSHATLYWYQQALGQGPEFLTYFNYEAQPDKSGLPSDRFSAERPEGSISTLTIQRTEQRDSAMYRCASSLCTPQSRANVLTFGAGSRLTVL.

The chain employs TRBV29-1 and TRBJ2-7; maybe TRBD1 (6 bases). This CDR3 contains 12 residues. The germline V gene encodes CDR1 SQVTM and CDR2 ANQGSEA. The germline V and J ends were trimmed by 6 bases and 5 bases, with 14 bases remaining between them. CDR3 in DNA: TGCAGCGTGGGGGCCGGGTTAGACGAGCAGTACTTC. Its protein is CSVGAGLDEQYF.

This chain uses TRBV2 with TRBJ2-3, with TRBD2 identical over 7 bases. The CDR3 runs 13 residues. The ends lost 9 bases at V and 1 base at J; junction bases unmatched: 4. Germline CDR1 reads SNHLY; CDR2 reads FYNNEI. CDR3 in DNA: TGTGCCAGTAGCGGGCTTCGCACAGATACGCAGTATTTT. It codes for CASSGLRTDTQYF.

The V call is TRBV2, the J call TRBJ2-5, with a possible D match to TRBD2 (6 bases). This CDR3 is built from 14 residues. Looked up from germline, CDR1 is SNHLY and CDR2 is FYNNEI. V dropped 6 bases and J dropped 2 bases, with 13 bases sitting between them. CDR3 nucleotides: TGTGCCAGCAGGCCAAGCGGGCTACAAGAGACCCAGTACTTC. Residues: CASRPSGLQETQYF. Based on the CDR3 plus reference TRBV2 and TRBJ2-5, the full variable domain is EPEVTQTPSHQVTQMGQEVILRCVPISNHLYFYWYRQILGQKVEFLVSFYNNEISEKSEIFDDQFSVERPDGSNFTLKIRSTKLEDSAMYFCASRPSGLQETQYFGPGTRLLVL.

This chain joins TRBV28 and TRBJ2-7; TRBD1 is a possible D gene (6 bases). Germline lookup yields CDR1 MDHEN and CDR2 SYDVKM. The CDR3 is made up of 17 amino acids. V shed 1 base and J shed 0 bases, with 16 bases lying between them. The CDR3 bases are TGTGCCAGCAGTTTATTTCCCGGACAGCCGAGCTCCTACGAGCAGTACTTC. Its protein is CASSLFPGQPSSYEQYF.

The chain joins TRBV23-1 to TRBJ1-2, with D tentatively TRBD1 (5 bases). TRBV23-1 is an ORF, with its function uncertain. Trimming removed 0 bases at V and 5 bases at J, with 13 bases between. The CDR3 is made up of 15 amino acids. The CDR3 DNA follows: TGCGCCAGCAGTCAATCGAGGCAGGGAGGGTATGGCTACACCTTC. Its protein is CASSQSRQGGYGYTF.

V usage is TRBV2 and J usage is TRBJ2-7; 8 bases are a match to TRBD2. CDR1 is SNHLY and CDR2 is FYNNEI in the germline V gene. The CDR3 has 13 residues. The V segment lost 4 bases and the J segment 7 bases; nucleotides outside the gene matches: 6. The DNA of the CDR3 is TGTGCCAGCAGTGGGGGGATAGCGGGAGAGCAGTACTTC. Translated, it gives CASSGGIAGEQYF.

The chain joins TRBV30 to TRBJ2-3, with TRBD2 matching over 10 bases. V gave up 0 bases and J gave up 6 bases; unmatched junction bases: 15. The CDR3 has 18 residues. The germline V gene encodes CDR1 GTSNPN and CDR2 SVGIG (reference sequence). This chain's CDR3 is CAWSVLPPASGRMDTQYF. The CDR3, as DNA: TGTGCCTGGAGTGTCCTCCCACCCGCTAGCGGGAGAATGGATACGCAGTATTTT.